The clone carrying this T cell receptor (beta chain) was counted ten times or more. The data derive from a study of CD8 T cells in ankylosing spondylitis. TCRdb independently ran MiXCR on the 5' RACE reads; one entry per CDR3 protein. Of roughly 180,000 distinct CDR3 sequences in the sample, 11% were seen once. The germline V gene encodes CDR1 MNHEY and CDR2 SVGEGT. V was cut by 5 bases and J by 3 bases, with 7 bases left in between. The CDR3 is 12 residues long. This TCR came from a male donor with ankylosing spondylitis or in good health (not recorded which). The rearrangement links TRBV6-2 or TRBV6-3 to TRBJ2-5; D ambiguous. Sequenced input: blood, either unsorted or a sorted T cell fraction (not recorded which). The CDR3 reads CASSLLKETQYF. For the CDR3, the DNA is TGTGCCAGCAGTCTCCTAAAAGAGACCCAGTACTTC.